This TCR beta chain derives from a study of post-analysis software for immune sequencing data. This clonotype has a handful of counts. As yet, its antigen is unknown. The study's findings and limits: Controls had lower frequencies than patients of about 5 TRBV segments, which included TRBV5-6, TRBV5-1 and TRBV20-1. Clustering by F measure revealed strong co-clustering among samples prepared together in one batch.

TCR beta cDNA libraries included unique molecular identifiers. Input populations of roughly 0.85 to 11 million T cells gave rise to 500,000 or so cDNA molecules. TCRdb re-called the PCR reads through MiXCR, storing one row per CDR3 protein. In the table there are roughly 600,000 distinct CDR3 sequences, 44% of which are singletons. The CDR3 contains 16 residues. This receptor was taken from a girl between 5 and 17 years old with multiple sclerosis. The sequenced material came from blood. The rearrangement uses TRBV21-1 and TRBJ2-5; the table's D call of TRBD1 was not tested on the DNA. TRBV21-1 represents a pseudogene. CDR3 residues: CASSKGRNEGAKTQYF. CDR3 DNA: TGTGCCAGCAGCAAAGGGAGAAACGAGGGGGCCAAGACCCAGTACTTC.